The present T cell receptor (beta chain) was sequenced within a study of OX40 agonist ivuxolimab in advanced cancers. Notes on the research overall: Ivuxolimab was an agonistic, fully human IgG2 monoclonal antibody directed against OX40 (CD134), a costimulatory receptor. Intravenous ivuxolimab was administered to patients every 2 weeks at six dose levels: 0.01, 0.1, 0.3, 1.5, 3 and 10 mg/kg. Of the roughly 51 patients in dose escalation, some 20 had hepatocellular carcinoma, some 15 had melanoma, 9 had renal cell carcinoma and 9 had head and neck cancer. In the dose-escalation cohort, over 65% of patients were male, and the mean age was approximately 60 years, with a range of about 20 to 90. Prior anti-PD-1, anti-PD-L1 or anti-CTLA-4 therapy was permitted, and checkpoint inhibitors had been received by about 37% of dose-escalation patients. Three dose-escalation patients achieved partial responses, one with hepatocellular carcinoma and two with cutaneous melanoma. Peripheral TCRbeta sequencing aimed to test whether ivuxolimab altered TCR sequence diversity and caused clonal T-cell expansion. The paper describes the monotherapy dose-escalation part (N of about 57 patients) of the phase I trial of ivuxolimab. Paper-wide results and their limitations: In the 0.1-3.0 mg/kg groups, partial responders were among the patients with the lowest normalized peripheral clonal expansion, particularly in CD8+ T cells. Clonal expansion of both CD4+ and CD8+ blood T cells was observed from baseline to week 6 at doses 0.1 to 3.0 mg/kg. Which antigens the clonally expanded peripheral T cells were specific for was not determined. Low levels of normalized T-cell clonal expansion were also seen in some patients who did not respond. After ivuxolimab, expanded clones were on average more numerous among CD8+ T cells than among CD4+ T cells.

Genomic DNA was isolated from the sorted cells so that the TCRbeta CDR3 region could be sequenced. The immunoSEQ Assay was used for sequencing of TCRbeta CDR3 regions. TCRdb carries this immuneACCESS record with in-frame sequences only. Its versions omit some clonotypes, under half of them owing to an unresolved V gene in the studies checked, with the rest unexplained. The sample yields 50,000 to 75,000 clones; 87% were counted once. Around 0.61% of the sample comes from the top ten. The junction carries 8 bases between V and J, which are trimmed by 0 bases and 2 bases respectively. The CDR3 covers 14 residues, taking in both the cysteine and the phenylalanine. The DNA shown is the 42-base CDR3, in frame from base 1. CDR1 GTSNPN and CDR2 SVGIG were looked up in the germline V gene (reference sequence). For this clone: Its antigen target is currently unknown. Base qualities are not recorded, but no much larger clone differs from it by a single base.

The trial excluded patients who had a history of autoimmune disease or who were on systemic immunosuppression. In every dose cohort, peripheral blood was drawn for TCR sequencing at baseline, cycle 4 day 1, and cycle 7 day 1. The samples were taken from a phase I, first-in-human, multicenter, open-label dose-escalation trial of ivuxolimab. The trial enrolled adults with locally advanced or metastatic head and neck squamous cell, hepatocellular, melanoma or renal cell carcinoma. Before TCR sequencing, CD4+ and CD8+ T cells were separately sorted from peripheral blood. The sample consisted of CD4+ or CD8+ T cells sorted from blood, taken in a trial of the OX40 agonist ivuxolimab. This chain joins TRBV30 to TRBJ2-1, with the D gene uncertain. This clonotype was obtained from an adult with an advanced solid tumor such as melanoma, head and neck, liver or kidney cancer. The DNA sequence is TGTGCCTGGAGTGTAGGGCAGGCCTACAATGAGCAGTTCTTC. This translates into CAWSVGQAYNEQFF.